A single count supports the clone carrying this T cell receptor beta chain. Its antigen is as yet unknown. Germline CDR1 is LGHNA and CDR2 is YNFKEQ. The CDR3 is made up of 16 amino acids. V dropped 4 bases and J dropped 6 bases, with 21 bases sitting between them. The method was immunoSEQ multiplex PCR; TCRdb's version includes in-frame clones alone and lacks a portion of them. This table has around 34,000 clones, 80% to 90% appearing once. Sampling times: baseline, cycle 4 day 1, cycle 7 day 1. This specimen comes from a study of OX40 agonist ivuxolimab in advanced cancers. Study-level points and caveats: Those patients achieving a partial response at 0.1-3.0 mg/kg showed among the lowest clonal expansion.

The sequence was obtained from an adult with an advanced solid tumor such as melanoma, head and neck, liver or kidney cancer. The material was CD4+ or CD8+ T cells sorted from blood, obtained in a trial of the OX40 agonist ivuxolimab. The chain carries TRBV4-2 and TRBJ1-1; D might be TRBD1 (5 bases). CDR3 DNA sequence: TGTGCCAGCAGCCCCGGGACGGGCGGGGAACACGCTGAAGCTTTCTTT. This encodes CASSPGTGGEHAEAFF.